The clone carrying this TCR beta chain was counted many times. Its antigen is undetermined. 5'RACE template switching added a universal primer site and UMIs to TCR cDNA. TCRdb independently ran MiXCR on the 5' RACE reads; one entry per CDR3 protein. The sample shows about 58,000 distinct CDR3 sequences, 7.1% of them seen only once. The data belong to a study of T cells after yellow fever vaccination. The study's findings and limits: Primary-vaccination clones mostly resurfaced post-booster (about 95% CD4, approximately 90% CD8).

The CDR3 totals 16 residues. V gave up 1 base and J gave up 2 bases; unmatched junction bases: 9. The V gene's germline CDR1 is SQVTM and CDR2 ANQGSEA. This TCR derives from a man between 18 and 29 years old who received the YFV17D yellow fever vaccine. The specimen was CD8+ T cells sorted from PBMCs, collected on the day of the first yellow fever vaccination. This rearrangement joins TRBV29-1 to TRBJ2-3, with TRBD1 matching 7 bases. The CDR3 coding sequence is TGCAGCGTTGAAGGAGTTAGAGGGGGCCTCACAGATACGCAGTATTTT. Protein product: CSVEGVRGGLTDTQYF.